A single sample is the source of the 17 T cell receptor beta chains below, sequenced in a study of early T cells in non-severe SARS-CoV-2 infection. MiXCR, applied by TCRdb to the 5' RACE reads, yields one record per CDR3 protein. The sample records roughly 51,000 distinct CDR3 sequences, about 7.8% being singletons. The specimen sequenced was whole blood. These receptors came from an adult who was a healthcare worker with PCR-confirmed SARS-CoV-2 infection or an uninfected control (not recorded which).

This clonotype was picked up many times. The CDR3 region has the DNA TGTGCCAGCAGTCCGGGGGTAGCGGGTAGGACAGATACGCAGTATTTT. It translates to CASSPGVAGRTDTQYF. The chain joins TRBV12-3 or TRBV12-4 to TRBJ2-3, with 7 bases identical to TRBD2. The ends lost 5 bases at V and 3 bases at J; junction bases unmatched: 11. There are 16 residues in the CDR3.

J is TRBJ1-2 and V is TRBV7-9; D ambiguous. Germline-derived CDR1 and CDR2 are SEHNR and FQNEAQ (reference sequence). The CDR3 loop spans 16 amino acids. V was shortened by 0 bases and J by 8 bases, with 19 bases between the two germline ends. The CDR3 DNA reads TGTGCCAGCAGCTTAGCCCTGGACGGGGATGTTTACGGCTACACCTTC. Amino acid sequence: CASSLALDGDVYGYTF.

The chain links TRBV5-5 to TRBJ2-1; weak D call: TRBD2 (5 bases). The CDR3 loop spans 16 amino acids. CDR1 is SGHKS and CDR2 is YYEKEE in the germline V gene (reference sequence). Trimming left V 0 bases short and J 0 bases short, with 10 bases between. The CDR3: CASSLVALSSYNEQFF. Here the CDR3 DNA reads TGTGCCAGCAGCTTGGTAGCGCTGAGCTCCTACAATGAGCAGTTCTTC. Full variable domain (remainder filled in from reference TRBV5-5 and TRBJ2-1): DAGVTQSPTHLIKTRGQQVTLRCSPISGHKSVSWYQQVLGQGPQFIFQYYEKEERGRGNFPDRFSARQFPNYSSELNVNALLLGDSALYLCASSLVALSSYNEQFFGPGTRLTVL.

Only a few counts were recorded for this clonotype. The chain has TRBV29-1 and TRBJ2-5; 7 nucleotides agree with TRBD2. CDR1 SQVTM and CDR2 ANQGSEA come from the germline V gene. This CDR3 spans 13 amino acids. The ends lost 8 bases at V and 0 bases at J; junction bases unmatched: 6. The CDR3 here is CSLGGSYQETQYF. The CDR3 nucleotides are TGCAGCTTGGGAGGGAGCTACCAAGAGACCCAGTACTTC.

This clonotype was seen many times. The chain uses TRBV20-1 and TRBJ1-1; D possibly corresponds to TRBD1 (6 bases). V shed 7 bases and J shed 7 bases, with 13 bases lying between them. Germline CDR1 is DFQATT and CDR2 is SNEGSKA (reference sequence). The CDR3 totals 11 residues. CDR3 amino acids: CSGEGDFEAFF. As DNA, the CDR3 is TGCAGTGGAGAGGGGGATTTTGAAGCTTTCTTT.

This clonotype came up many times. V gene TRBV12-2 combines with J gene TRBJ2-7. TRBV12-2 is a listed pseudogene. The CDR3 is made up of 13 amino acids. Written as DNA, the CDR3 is TGTGCAAGTCGCTTACAGGGCTCCTACGAGCAGTACTTC. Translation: CASRLQGSYEQYF.

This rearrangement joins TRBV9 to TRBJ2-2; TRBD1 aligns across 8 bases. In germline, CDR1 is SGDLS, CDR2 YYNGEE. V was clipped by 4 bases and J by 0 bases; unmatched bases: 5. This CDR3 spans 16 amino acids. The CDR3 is CASSPRDRTNTGELFF. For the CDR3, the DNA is TGTGCCAGCAGCCCTCGGGACAGGACGAACACCGGGGAGCTGTTTTTT. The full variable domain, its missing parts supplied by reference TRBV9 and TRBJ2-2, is DSGVTQTPKHLITATGQRVTLRCSPRSGDLSVYWYQQSLDQGLQFLIQYYNGEERAKGNILERFSAQQFPDLHSELNLSSLELGDSALYFCASSPRDRTNTGELFFGEGSRLTVL.

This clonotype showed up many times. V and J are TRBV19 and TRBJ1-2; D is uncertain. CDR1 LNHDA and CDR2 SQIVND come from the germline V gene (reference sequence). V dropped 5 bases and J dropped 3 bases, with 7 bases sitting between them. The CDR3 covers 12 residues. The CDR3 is CASSDMDYGYTF. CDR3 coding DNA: TGTGCCAGTAGTGATATGGACTATGGCTACACCTTC.

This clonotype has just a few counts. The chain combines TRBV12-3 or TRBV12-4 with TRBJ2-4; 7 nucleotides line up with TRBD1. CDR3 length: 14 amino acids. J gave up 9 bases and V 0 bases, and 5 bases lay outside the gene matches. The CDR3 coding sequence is TGTGCCAGCAGTTTAGCAGGGGGCGCGGGCATTCAGTACTTC. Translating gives CASSLAGGAGIQYF.

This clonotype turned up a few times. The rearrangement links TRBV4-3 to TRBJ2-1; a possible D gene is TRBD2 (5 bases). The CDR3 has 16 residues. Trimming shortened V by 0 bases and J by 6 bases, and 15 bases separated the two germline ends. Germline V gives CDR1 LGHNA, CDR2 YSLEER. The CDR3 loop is CASSQDWASFFNEQFF. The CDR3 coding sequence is TGCGCCAGCAGCCAAGATTGGGCTAGCTTCTTCAATGAGCAGTTCTTC.

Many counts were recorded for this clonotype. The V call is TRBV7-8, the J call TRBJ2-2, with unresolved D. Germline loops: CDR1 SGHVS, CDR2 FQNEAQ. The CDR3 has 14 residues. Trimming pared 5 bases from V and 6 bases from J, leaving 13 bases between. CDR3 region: CASSTHNQPGELFF. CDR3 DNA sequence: TGTGCCAGCAGCACGCATAACCAACCCGGGGAGCTGTTTTTT.

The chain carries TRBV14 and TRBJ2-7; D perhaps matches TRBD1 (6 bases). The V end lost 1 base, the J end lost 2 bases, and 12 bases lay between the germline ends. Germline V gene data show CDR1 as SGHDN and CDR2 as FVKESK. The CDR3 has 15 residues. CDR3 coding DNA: TGTGCCAGCAGCCAAGGCCAGGGGAAAACCTACGAGCAGTACTTC. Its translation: CASSQGQGKTYEQYF.

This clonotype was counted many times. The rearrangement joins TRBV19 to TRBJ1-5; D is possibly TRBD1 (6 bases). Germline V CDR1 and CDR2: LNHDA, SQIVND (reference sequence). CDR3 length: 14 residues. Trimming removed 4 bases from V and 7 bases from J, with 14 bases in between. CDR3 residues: CASSTLQGGQPQHF. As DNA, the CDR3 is TGTGCCAGTAGTACATTACAGGGAGGGCAGCCCCAGCATTTT.

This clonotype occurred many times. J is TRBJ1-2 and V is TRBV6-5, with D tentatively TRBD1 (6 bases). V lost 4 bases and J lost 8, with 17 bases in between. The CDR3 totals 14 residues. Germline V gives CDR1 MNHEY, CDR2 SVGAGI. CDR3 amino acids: CASSFTGQAAGYTF. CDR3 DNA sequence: TGTGCCAGCAGTTTCACAGGGCAGGCGGCCGGCTACACCTTC.

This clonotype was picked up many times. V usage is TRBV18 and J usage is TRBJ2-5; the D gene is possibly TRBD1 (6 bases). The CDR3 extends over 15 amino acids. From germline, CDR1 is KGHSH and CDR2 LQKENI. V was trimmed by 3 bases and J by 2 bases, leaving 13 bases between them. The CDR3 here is CASSPSVTGQETQYF. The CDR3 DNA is TGTGCCAGCTCACCCTCGGTGACAGGTCAAGAGACCCAGTACTTC.

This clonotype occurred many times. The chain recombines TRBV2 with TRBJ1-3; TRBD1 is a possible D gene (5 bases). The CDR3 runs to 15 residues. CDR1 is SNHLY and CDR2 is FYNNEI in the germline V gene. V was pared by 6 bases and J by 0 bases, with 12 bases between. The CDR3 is CASRRDLSSGNTIYF. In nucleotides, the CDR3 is TGTGCCAGCAGAAGGGACTTGAGCTCTGGAAACACCATATATTTT.

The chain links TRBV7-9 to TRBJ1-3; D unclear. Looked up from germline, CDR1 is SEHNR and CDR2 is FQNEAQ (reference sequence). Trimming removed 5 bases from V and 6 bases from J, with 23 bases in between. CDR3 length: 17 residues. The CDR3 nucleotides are TGTGCCAGCAGCCCTTGGGGTCTCCCGGAGGCGGAAAACACCATATATTTT. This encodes CASSPWGLPEAENTIYF.